The 26 T cell receptor beta chains given below trace back to one sample, sequenced in a study of blood T cell repertoires in COVID-19. Sequencing was performed with immunoSEQ multiplex PCR; in TCRdb, only in-frame clones are kept and a portion is missing. The profile shows a few hundred thousand clones, around 84% of them singletons. Sequences were obtained from peripheral blood. These receptors were taken from a woman aged 40 to 50 who had recovered from COVID-19.

In this sample, this clone turned up a few times. This chain links TRBV5-4 with TRBJ1-1; tentative D call: TRBD1 (5 bases). V lost 1 base to trimming and J lost 4 bases, with 11 bases between them. The germline gives CDR1 SGHNT, CDR2 YYREEE (reference sequence). This CDR3 contains 14 residues. The CDR3 DNA reads as TGTGCCAGCAGCTTGTTCGGGGGGTCCACTGAAGCTTTCTTT. This sequence encodes CASSLFGGSTEAFF.

V is TRBV15 and J is TRBJ2-7; 9 bases agree with TRBD1. There are 16 residues in the CDR3. Germline V gives CDR1 LNHNV, CDR2 YYDKDF (reference sequence). The junction had 5 bases not matched to a gene; V was cut back by 1 base and J by 1 base. The CDR3 region has the DNA TGTGCCACCAGCAGAGGCCCCGGGACAGGGTCCTACGAGCAGTACTTC. Its protein product is CATSRGPGTGSYEQYF.

The chain combines TRBV4-2 with TRBJ1-1; a possible D gene is TRBD1 (6 bases). Deletions cut 4 bases from V and 5 bases from J, with 14 bases between. Germline CDR1 and CDR2: LGHNA and YNFKEQ. The CDR3 is 14 amino acids. Here the CDR3 reads CASSPGQSATEAFF. The CDR3 DNA sequence: TGTGCCAGCAGCCCTGGACAGAGTGCTACTGAAGCTTTCTTT.

The V call is TRBV4-1, the J call TRBJ2-7, with 13 bases lining up with TRBD2. Per germline, CDR1 MGHRA and CDR2 YSYEKL. This CDR3 spans 16 amino acids. With 3 bases clipped from V and 0 bases from J, the junction kept 2 bases outside the gene matches. CDR3 in amino acids: CASSQGLAGTSYEQYF. In nucleotides, the CDR3 is TGCGCCAGCAGCCAGGGACTAGCGGGAACCTCCTACGAGCAGTACTTC.

The chain employs TRBV3-1 (or the pseudogene TRBV3-2) and TRBJ1-5, with D perhaps TRBD1 (6 bases). There are 15 residues in the CDR3. The germline gives CDR1 LGHDT, CDR2 YNNKEL (reference sequence). The V end lost 5 bases, the J end lost 2 bases, and 13 bases lay between the germline ends. CDR3 loop: CASSIQGQGNQPQHF. In DNA form, the CDR3 reads TGTGCCAGCAGCATTCAGGGGCAGGGCAATCAGCCCCAGCATTTT.

This chain links TRBV4-2 with TRBJ1-2; TRBD1 might be the D (6 bases). Deletions cut 0 bases from V and 0 bases from J, with 11 bases between. CDR1 and CDR2 (germline): LGHNA, YNFKEQ. This CDR3 spans 16 amino acids. In nucleotides, the CDR3 is TGTGCCAGCAGCCAAGATTTGGCAGGGGCTAACTATGGCTACACCTTC. This translates into CASSQDLAGANYGYTF.

This sequence joins TRBV18 and TRBJ2-2, with 8 bases that match TRBD2. This CDR3 is built from 16 residues. After removal of 4 bases from V and 1 base from J, the junction contained 5 bases not matched to a gene. In germline, CDR1 is KGHSH, CDR2 LQKENI. The CDR3 bases are TGTGCCAGCTCACTGCGGGGGGCCGTGAACACCGGGGAGCTGTTTTTT. It encodes CASSLRGAVNTGELFF.

The V call is TRBV7-9, the J call TRBJ1-1; D ambiguous. The CDR3 length is 13 residues. From germline, CDR1 is SEHNR and CDR2 FQNEAQ (reference sequence). The germline V and J ends were trimmed by 1 base and 2 bases, with 5 bases remaining between them. Here the CDR3 DNA reads TGTGCCAGCAGCTTAGAGAGTAACACTGAAGCTTTCTTT. It translates to CASSLESNTEAFF.

This chain uses TRBV21-1 with TRBJ1-4; the D call of TRBD1 is as the table states it, not checked on the DNA. TRBV21-1 is a listed pseudogene. The CDR3 length is 14 residues. The DNA of the CDR3 is TGTGCCAGCAGTAAGACAGCATTTAATGAAAAACTGTTTTTT. It specifies CASSKTAFNEKLFF.

This chain uses TRBV19 with TRBJ1-6; TRBD1 matches at 9 bases. CDR3 length equals 15 residues. Per germline, CDR1 LNHDA and CDR2 SQIVND (reference sequence). The J segment lost 7 bases and the V segment lost 5 bases, leaving 6 bases of the junction unmatched. CDR3 sequence reads: CASSGMGQGNSPLHF. The CDR3 region has the DNA TGTGCCAGTAGTGGGATGGGACAGGGAAATTCACCCCTCCACTTT.

V and J are TRBV6-5 and TRBJ2-5; TRBD2 aligns across 7 bases. The V and J ends lost 2 bases and 5 bases, in that order; junction bases with no gene match: 8. From germline, CDR1 is MNHEY and CDR2 SVGAGI. The CDR3 totals 15 residues. The CDR3 DNA follows: TGTGCCAGCAGTTACCCCGGAGTCGGGGGGGAGACCCAGTACTTC. Protein: CASSYPGVGGETQYF.

The chain combines TRBV15 with TRBJ2-1, with 7 bases identical to TRBD1. The germline gives CDR1 LNHNV, CDR2 YYDKDF (reference sequence). The ends lost 3 bases at V and 10 bases at J; junction bases unmatched: 9. The CDR3 runs 14 residues. Here the CDR3 reads CATSRLTEGAEQFF. In DNA form, the CDR3 reads TGTGCCACCAGCAGGTTGACAGAGGGGGCCGAGCAGTTCTTC.

This clone was recorded once. The genes are TRBV19 and TRBJ1-5; D is perhaps TRBD1 (6 bases). V was clipped by 8 bases and J by 5 bases, with 19 bases between them. Germline V gene sequence: CDR1 LNHDA, CDR2 SQIVND (reference sequence). CDR3 size: 15 residues. CDR3 coding DNA: TGTGCCAGTGGAACCGGGACACCCGTCCATCAGCCCCAGCATTTT. This encodes CASGTGTPVHQPQHF.

V usage is TRBV9 and J usage is TRBJ1-6; 11 bases match TRBD1. V lost 0 bases and J lost 9; bases outside the gene matches: 5. The CDR3 contains 16 residues. Germline assignment: CDR1 SGDLS and CDR2 YYNGEE. CDR3 residues: CASSVAVGQGGSPLHF. CDR3 DNA sequence: TGTGCCAGCAGCGTAGCTGTGGGACAGGGGGGTTCACCCCTCCACTTT.

V usage is TRBV4-1 and J usage is TRBJ1-3; TRBD1 matches at 7 bases. The CDR3 length is 15 residues. J was trimmed by 3 bases and V by 1 base; bases with no gene match: 3. Germline V CDR1 and CDR2: MGHRA, YSYEKL. The CDR3 reads CASSQGDRSGNTIYF. The CDR3 region has the DNA TGCGCCAGCAGCCAAGGGGACAGAAGTGGAAACACCATATATTTT.

J is TRBJ2-1 and V is TRBV7-6; 7 bases map to TRBD2. Trimming removed 6 bases from V and 2 bases from J; junction bases left unmatched: 7. The V gene's germline CDR1 is SGHVS and CDR2 FNYEAQ. This CDR3 has 15 residues. The CDR3 reads CASRLRGDAYNEQFF. CDR3 sequence (DNA): TGTGCCAGCAGGTTACGGGGGGACGCCTACAATGAGCAGTTCTTC.

The V call is TRBV7-8, the J call TRBJ2-3, with TRBD2 as a possible D gene (6 bases). V was cut by 2 bases and J by 2 bases, with 14 bases left in between. Germline V gene sequence: CDR1 SGHVS, CDR2 FQNEAQ. CDR3 length: 16 amino acids. The CDR3 DNA reads as TGTGCCAGCAGCTTAACGACTAGACAGACCACAGATACGCAGTATTTT. Protein product: CASSLTTRQTTDTQYF.

The V and J genes are TRBV2 and TRBJ1-1, with no clear D. V shed 0 bases and J shed 0 bases, with 11 bases lying between them. The CDR3 extends over 16 amino acids. Germline V lookup: CDR1 SNHLY, CDR2 FYNNEI. The CDR3 DNA follows: TGTGCCAGCAGTGAAGCTTGGAGTGCAATGAACACTGAAGCTTTCTTT. Translated, it gives CASSEAWSAMNTEAFF.

The chain joins TRBV18 to TRBJ2-7; D is possibly TRBD1 (6 bases). Germline V gene sequence: CDR1 KGHSH, CDR2 LQKENI. Trimming removed 3 bases from V and 5 bases from J, with 17 bases in between. The CDR3 consists of 15 residues. CDR3 sequence: CASSPLSGAGHEQYF. The CDR3 DNA reads TGTGCCAGCTCACCGTTATCAGGGGCAGGCCACGAGCAGTACTTC.

This clone was seen a handful of times. The chain couples TRBV5-4 to TRBJ1-2; tentatively, D is TRBD1 (5 bases). CDR1 is SGHNT, CDR2 YYREEE, per germline (reference sequence). V lost 1 base, J lost 8 bases, and 24 bases lay in between. CDR3 length: 17 amino acids. CDR3 nucleotides: TGTGCCAGCAGCTTGTTTCAGGGTAACCTGGCCGCGGTAGGCTACACCTTC. Translating it yields CASSLFQGNLAAVGYTF.

This clone showed up just once. CDR3 in DNA: TGTGCCAGCAGCCTCGGGACAAGCACAGATACGCAGTATTTT. It translates to CASSLGTSTDTQYF. The rearrangement links TRBV5-4 to TRBJ2-3; maybe TRBD1 (6 bases). CDR1 is SGHNT, CDR2 YYREEE, per germline (reference sequence). The CDR3 covers 14 residues. V was pared by 4 bases and J by 0 bases, with 9 bases between.

A single count supports this clone. This chain joins TRBV15 and TRBJ1-6; unclear D gene. CDR3 length equals 15 residues. The germline gives CDR1 LNHNV, CDR2 YYDKDF (reference sequence). V was trimmed by 0 bases and J by 10 bases, leaving 13 bases between them. The CDR3 sequence: CATSRDKGGWSPLHF. For the CDR3, the DNA is TGTGCCACCAGCAGAGATAAGGGAGGGTGGTCACCCCTCCACTTT.

The gene calls are TRBV5-5 and TRBJ2-7; D is uncertain. The CDR3 is 14 amino acids. The V end lost 0 bases, the J end lost 3 bases, and 10 bases lay between the germline ends. CDR1 and CDR2 (germline): SGHKS, YYEKEE (reference sequence). CDR3 residues: CASSLVAGLYEQYF. Here the CDR3 DNA reads TGTGCCAGCAGCTTGGTCGCAGGTCTCTACGAGCAGTACTTC.

This chain connects TRBV11-2 to TRBJ2-5; 12 nucleotides match TRBD2. CDR1 and CDR2 (germline): SGHAT, FQNNGV. The CDR3 consists of 17 residues. V trimming: 8 bases; J trimming: 5 bases; junction bases outside the gene matches: 15. This CDR3 is CASRKGLAGGLGETQYF. Here the CDR3 DNA reads TGTGCCAGCCGCAAGGGGCTAGCGGGGGGGCTAGGGGAGACCCAGTACTTC.

The rearrangement joins TRBV5-1 to TRBJ1-5; D may be TRBD1 (6 bases). The CDR3 spans 15 residues. Germline V CDR1 and CDR2: SGHRS, YFSETQ. The ends were cut back, 4 bases at V and 5 bases at J, with 16 bases in the middle. Here the CDR3 DNA reads TGCGCCAGCAGCCAGGAAGGGGGGGGCGATCAGCCCCAGCATTTT. Translated, it gives CASSQEGGGDQPQHF.

This clone was recorded at least ten times. The chain links TRBV18 to TRBJ2-2; tentative D call: TRBD1 (5 bases). The germline CDR1 and CDR2 sequences are KGHSH and LQKENI. V was pared by 4 bases and J by 7 bases, with 7 bases between. The CDR3 covers 12 residues. CDR3 residues: CASSLQGGELFF. Written as DNA, the CDR3 is TGTGCCAGCTCACTTCAGGGCGGGGAGCTGTTTTTT.